The entry below gives a single TCR beta chain sequence along with its context. The data originate from a study of blood T cell repertoires in COVID-19. Source study methods: Reference gene primer amplification gave estimated nucleated cell counts. TCRdb's copy holds only in-frame clones and misses some; the assay was immunoSEQ multiplex PCR. From that table come the V and J calls and clone size; the DNA was used to work out D and trimming. The profile covers fewer than 250,000 clones, with around 88% appearing a single time and 5% to 6% taken by the ten largest. V was shortened by 3 bases and J by 4 bases, with 10 bases between the two germline ends. CDR1 is DFQATT, CDR2 SNEGSKA, per germline (reference sequence). CDR3 length equals 14 residues.

Sequenced material: peripheral blood. This rearrangement joins TRBV20-1 to TRBJ1-6; D not resolved. This TCR came from a woman of 80 years or more with COVID-19, enrolled during active disease. The CDR3 coding sequence is TGCAGTGCTAGTAAGGCGGATTATAATTCACCCCTCCACTTT. This codes for CSASKADYNSPLHF.